The clone carrying this T cell receptor beta chain was seen a handful of times. Antigen: not known. Despite likely unrecorded immune exposures, the donors were nominally healthy at the time of sampling. The germline CDR1 and CDR2 sequences are SGHVS and FNYEAQ. The CDR3 is made up of 15 amino acids. Trimming removed 3 bases from V and 2 bases from J; junction bases left unmatched: 4. The PCR contained 60 Vbeta and 13 Jbeta primers. Produced via immunoSEQ multiplex PCR; TCRdb's table is partial and in-frame only. The sample has 200,000 to 250,000 clones, 70% to 85% seen once. This sample stems from a study of cytomegalovirus exposure and HLA in healthy donors. Findings of the study overall: TCR beta chain V- and J-gene trimming was linked, in a later analysis, to a missense variant in DCLRE1C.

The sequenced sample was PBMCs. This receptor was taken from a girl between 2 and 10 years old in good health and CMV-seronegative. The chain employs TRBV7-6 and TRBJ2-5; the match to TRBD2 covers 9 bases. CDR3: CASSFQRGEQETQYF. The CDR3 DNA sequence: TGTGCCAGCAGCTTTCAGCGGGGGGAACAAGAGACCCAGTACTTC.